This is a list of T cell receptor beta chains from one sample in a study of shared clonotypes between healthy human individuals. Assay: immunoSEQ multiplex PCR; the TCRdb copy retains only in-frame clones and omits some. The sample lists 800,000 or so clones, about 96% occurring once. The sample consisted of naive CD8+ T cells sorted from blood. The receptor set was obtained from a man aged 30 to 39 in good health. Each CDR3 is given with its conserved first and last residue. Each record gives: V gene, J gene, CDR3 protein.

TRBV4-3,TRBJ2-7,CASSLTGREQYF
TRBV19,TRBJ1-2,CATEPGTEFYGYTF
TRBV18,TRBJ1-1,CASSPSGENTEAFF
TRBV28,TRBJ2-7,CASSPRLQGYEQYF
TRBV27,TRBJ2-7,CASSPGLAGGQEQYF
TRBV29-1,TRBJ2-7,CSVEVIQGGLYEQYF
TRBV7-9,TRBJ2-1,CASEGGRDNEQFF
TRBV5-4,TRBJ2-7,CASSLWTKPEQYF
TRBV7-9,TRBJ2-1,CASSSEQVDEQFF
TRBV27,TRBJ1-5,CASSLGARQPQHF
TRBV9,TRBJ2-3,CASSVATVASGSRGTDTQYF
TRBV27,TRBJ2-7,CASGFTGSSYEQYF
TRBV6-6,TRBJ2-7,CASSATGVYEQYF
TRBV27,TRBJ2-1,CASRPGKGYEQFF
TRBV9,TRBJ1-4,CASSVGTGVEKLFF
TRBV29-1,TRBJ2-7,CSVEDRDTWRQGAYEQYF
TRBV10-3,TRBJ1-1,CAISDVRGEAFF
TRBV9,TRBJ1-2,CASSSRVYGYTF
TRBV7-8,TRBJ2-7,CASSPRLAGGHEQYF
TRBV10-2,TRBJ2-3,CASSRGTSATDTQYF
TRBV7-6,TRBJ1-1,CASSLPGRLTEAFF
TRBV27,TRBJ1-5,CASSFPQTGGSNQPQHF
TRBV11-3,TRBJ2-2,CASSPRDRDTGELFF
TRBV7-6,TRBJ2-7,CASSLFPGQDLAEQYF
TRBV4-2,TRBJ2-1,CASSHTGTGAPNEQFF
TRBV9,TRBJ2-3,CASSVNSHTDTQYF
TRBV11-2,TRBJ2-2,CASSPTSGPNTGELFF
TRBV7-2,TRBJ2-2,CASRRGTGELFF